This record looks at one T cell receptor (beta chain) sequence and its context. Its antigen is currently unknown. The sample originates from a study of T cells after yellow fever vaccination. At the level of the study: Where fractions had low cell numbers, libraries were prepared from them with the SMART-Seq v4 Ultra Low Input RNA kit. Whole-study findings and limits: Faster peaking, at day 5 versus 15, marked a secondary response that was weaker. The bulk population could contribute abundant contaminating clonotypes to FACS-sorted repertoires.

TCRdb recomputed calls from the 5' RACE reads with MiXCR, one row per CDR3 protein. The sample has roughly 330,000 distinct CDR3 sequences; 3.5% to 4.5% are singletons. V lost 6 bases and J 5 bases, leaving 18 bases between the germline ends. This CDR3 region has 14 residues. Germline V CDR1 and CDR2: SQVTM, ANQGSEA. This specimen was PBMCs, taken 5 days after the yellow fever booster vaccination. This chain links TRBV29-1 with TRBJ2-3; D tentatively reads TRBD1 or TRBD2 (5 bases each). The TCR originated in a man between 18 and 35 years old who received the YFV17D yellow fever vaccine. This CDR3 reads CSVAWGTGGDTQYF. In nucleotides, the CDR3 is TGCAGCGTCGCTTGGGGGACCGGAGGAGATACGCAGTATTTT.